The 14 T cell receptor beta chains in this list originate from one sample, sequenced in a study of cytomegalovirus exposure and HLA in healthy donors. This PCR relied on a set of 60 Vbeta primers and 13 Jbeta primers. Generated by immunoSEQ multiplex PCR, the TCRdb table keeps only in-frame clones and is missing some. This table has about 130,000 clones, 65% to 85% appearing once. Sequenced: PBMCs. The origin of the receptors is a boy aged 5-17 years in good health and CMV-seronegative.

The genes are TRBV6-5 and TRBJ1-2; unclear D gene. The CDR3 is 12 residues long. Germline V gene lookup returns CDR1 MNHEY and CDR2 SVGAGI. V lost 5 bases and J 7 bases, leaving 11 bases between the germline ends. This chain's CDR3 is CASSKGVSGYTF. The CDR3 DNA reads TGTGCCAGCAGTAAGGGAGTCTCTGGCTACACCTTC.

This clone was observed once. The V gene is TRBV11-2, the J gene TRBJ2-1, with TRBD2 as a possible D gene (5 bases). Trimming pared 5 bases from V and 3 bases from J, leaving 14 bases between. Germline loops: CDR1 SGHAT, CDR2 FQNNGV. The CDR3 totals 15 residues. CDR3 bases: TGTGCCAGCAGCGCTCCCGGGGAGTTCTACAATGAGCAGTTCTTC. Its protein product is CASSAPGEFYNEQFF.

This chain links TRBV10-3 with TRBJ1-1, with D unresolved. Germline lookup yields CDR1 ENHRY and CDR2 SYGVKD. Trimming left V 2 bases short and J 7 bases short, with 5 bases between. The CDR3 consists of 11 residues. The CDR3 DNA is TGTGCCATCAGTGAGGGAGGTGAAGCTTTCTTT. It codes for CAISEGGEAFF.

The rearrangement joins TRBV20-1 to TRBJ2-1, with D uncertain. The V and J ends lost 6 bases and 5 bases respectively, with 5 bases between them. This CDR3 spans 10 amino acids. The germline CDR1 and CDR2 sequences are DFQATT and SNEGSKA (reference sequence). CDR3 loop: CSAADNEQFF. The CDR3, as DNA: TGCAGTGCGGCAGACAATGAGCAGTTCTTC.

This clone was observed a single time. The rearrangement links TRBV6-1 to TRBJ2-2; D might be TRBD1 (5 bases). Germline CDR1 reads MNHNS; CDR2 reads SASEGT. V was pared by 6 bases and J by 6 bases, with 14 bases between. The CDR3 is 14 amino acids. The CDR3 is CASRRQFPSGELFF. CDR3 nucleotide sequence: TGTGCCAGCAGGAGACAGTTCCCTTCCGGGGAGCTGTTTTTT.

The chain combines TRBV4-2 with TRBJ1-1; D remains unclear. The CDR3 has 14 residues. The V end was cut by 4 bases, the J end by 3 bases, with 12 bases between. The V gene's germline CDR1 is LGHNA and CDR2 YNFKEQ. CDR3 amino acids: CASSPRHGYTEAFF. In nucleotides, the CDR3 is TGTGCCAGCAGCCCGAGGCATGGGTACACTGAAGCTTTCTTT.

This clone was seen a handful of times. This chain connects TRBV5-1 to TRBJ2-1, with 13 bases identical to TRBD2. The germline gives CDR1 SGHRS, CDR2 YFSETQ. V trimming: 3 bases; J trimming: 8 bases; junction bases outside the gene matches: 5. There are 15 residues in the CDR3. CDR3 sequence reads: CASSSGLAGDDEQFF. The DNA for the CDR3 is TGCGCCAGCAGCTCCGGACTAGCGGGAGACGATGAGCAGTTCTTC.

The V gene is TRBV30, the J gene TRBJ2-3, with TRBD2 as a possible D gene (5 bases). Trimming removed 2 bases at V and 2 bases at J, with 11 bases between. This CDR3 spans 14 amino acids. The germline gives CDR1 GTSNPN, CDR2 SVGIG (reference sequence). The CDR3 here is CAWSSGPFTDTQYF. DNA for the CDR3: TGTGCCTGGAGTAGCGGCCCTTTCACAGATACGCAGTATTTT. Drawing the rest from reference TRBV30 and TRBJ2-3, the complete variable domain is SQTIHQWPATLVQPVGSPLSLECTVEGTSNPNLYWYRQAAGRGLQLLFYSVGIGQISSEVPQNLSASRPQDRQFILSSKKLLLSDSGFYLCAWSSGPFTDTQYFGPGTRLTVL.

The chain is built from TRBV5-6 and TRBJ2-2, with TRBD2 identical over 9 bases. Trimming took 2 bases from V and 4 from J; bases not matched to a gene: 6. The CDR3 has 16 residues. CDR1 is SGHDT, CDR2 YYEEEE, per germline. As DNA, the CDR3 is TGTGCCAGCAGCTTTAGCGGGAGATTCGGCACCGGGGAGCTGTTTTTT. Its protein product is CASSFSGRFGTGELFF.

V gene TRBV19 combines with J gene TRBJ1-5; D gene ambiguous. Trimming left V 1 base short and J 0 bases short, with 7 bases between. Germline loops: CDR1 LNHDA, CDR2 SQIVND (reference sequence). This CDR3 spans 15 amino acids. The CDR3 DNA is TGTGCCAGTAGTATAGGGCGGTATAGCAATCAGCCCCAGCATTTT. It codes for CASSIGRYSNQPQHF.

The chain recombines TRBV19 with TRBJ2-6; D gene ambiguous. The germline CDR1 and CDR2 sequences are LNHDA and SQIVND (reference sequence). With 4 bases removed from V and 4 bases from J, the gap between germline ends came to 14 bases. This CDR3 has 16 residues. For the CDR3, the DNA is TGTGCCAGTAGTACCCAAACAGTCTCGGGGGCCAACGTCCTGACTTTC. Translated, it gives CASSTQTVSGANVLTF.

This clone appeared a single time. The J gene is TRBJ2-7, the V gene TRBV29-1; 7 bases are shared with TRBD2. The germline CDR1 and CDR2 sequences are SQVTM and ANQGSEA. The trim removed 7 bases at V and 5 bases at J, leaving 5 bases unmatched. The CDR3 totals 11 residues. The CDR3 is CSAGGINEQYF. The CDR3 region has the DNA TGCAGCGCCGGGGGGATCAACGAGCAGTACTTC.

This clone turned up a few times. The rearrangement joins TRBV30 to TRBJ2-7, with a possible D match to TRBD1 (5 bases). Trimming took off 4 bases at V and 5 bases at J, with 12 bases between the two ends. Germline values: CDR1 GTSNPN, CDR2 SVGIG (reference sequence). The length of the CDR3 is 12 residues. The chain's CDR3 is CAWTSRVNEQYF. CDR3 bases: TGTGCCTGGACCAGCAGGGTTAACGAGCAGTACTTC.

The genes are TRBV2 and TRBJ1-1; D may be TRBD1 (6 bases). This CDR3 spans 13 amino acids. V lost 7 bases, J lost 7 bases, and 16 bases lay in between. Germline assignment: CDR1 SNHLY and CDR2 FYNNEI. The CDR3 here is CASTRGQPSEAFF. The CDR3, as DNA: TGTGCCAGCACCCGGGGACAACCCAGTGAAGCTTTCTTT.